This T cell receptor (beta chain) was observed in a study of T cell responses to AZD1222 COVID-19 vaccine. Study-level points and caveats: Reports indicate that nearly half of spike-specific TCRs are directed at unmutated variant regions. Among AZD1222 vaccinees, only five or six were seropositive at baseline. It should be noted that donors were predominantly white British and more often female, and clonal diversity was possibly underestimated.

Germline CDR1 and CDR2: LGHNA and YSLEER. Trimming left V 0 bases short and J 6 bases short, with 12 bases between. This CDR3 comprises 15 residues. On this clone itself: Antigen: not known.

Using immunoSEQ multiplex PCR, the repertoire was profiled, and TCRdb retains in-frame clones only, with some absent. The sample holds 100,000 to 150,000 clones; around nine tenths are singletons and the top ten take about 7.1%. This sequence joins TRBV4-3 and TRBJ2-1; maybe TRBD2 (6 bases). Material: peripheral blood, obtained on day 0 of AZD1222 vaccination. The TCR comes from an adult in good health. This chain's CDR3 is CASSQERLATNEQFF. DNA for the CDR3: TGCGCCAGCAGCCAAGAGAGGCTAGCGACCAATGAGCAGTTCTTC.